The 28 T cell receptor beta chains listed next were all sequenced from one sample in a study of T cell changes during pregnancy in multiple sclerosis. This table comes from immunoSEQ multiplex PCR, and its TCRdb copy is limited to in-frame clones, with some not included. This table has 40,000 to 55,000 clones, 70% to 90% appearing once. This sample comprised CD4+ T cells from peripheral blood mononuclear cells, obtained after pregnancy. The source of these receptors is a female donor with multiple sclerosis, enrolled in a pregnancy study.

CDR3 DNA: TGTGCCAGCAGAGCCCCGTTCGGACAGGCGAACACCGGGGAGCTGTTTTTT. Protein: CASRAPFGQANTGELFF. The V and J genes are TRBV2 and TRBJ2-2, with 7 bases that match TRBD1. Germline V gene lookup returns CDR1 SNHLY and CDR2 FYNNEI. The CDR3 extends over 17 amino acids. The junction had 10 bases not matched to a gene; V was cut back by 6 bases and J by 0 bases.

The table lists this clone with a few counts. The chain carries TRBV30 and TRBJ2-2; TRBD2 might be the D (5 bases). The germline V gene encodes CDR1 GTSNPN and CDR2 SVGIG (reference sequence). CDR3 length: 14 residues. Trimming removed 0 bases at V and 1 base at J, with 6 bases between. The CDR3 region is CAWSVGGNTGELFF. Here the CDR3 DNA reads TGTGCCTGGAGTGTCGGAGGGAACACCGGGGAGCTGTTTTTT.

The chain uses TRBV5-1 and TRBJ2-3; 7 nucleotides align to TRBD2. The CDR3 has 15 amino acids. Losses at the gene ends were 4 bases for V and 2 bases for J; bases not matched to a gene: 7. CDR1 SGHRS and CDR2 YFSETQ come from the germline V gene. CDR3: CASSAGTTNTDTQYF. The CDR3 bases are TGCGCCAGCAGCGCCGGGACTACGAACACAGATACGCAGTATTTT. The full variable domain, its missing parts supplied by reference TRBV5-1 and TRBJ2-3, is KAGVTQTPRYLIKTRGQQVTLSCSPISGHRSVSWYQQTPGQGLQFLFEYFSETQRNKGNFPGRFSGRQFSNSRSEMNVSTLELGDSALYLCASSAGTTNTDTQYFGPGTRLTVL.

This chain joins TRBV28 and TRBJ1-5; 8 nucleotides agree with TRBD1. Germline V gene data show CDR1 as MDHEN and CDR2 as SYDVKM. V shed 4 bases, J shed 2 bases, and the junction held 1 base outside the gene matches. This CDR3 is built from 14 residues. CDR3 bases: TGTGCCAGCAGTTCAGGGGGCGGCAATCAGCCCCAGCATTTT. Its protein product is CASSSGGGNQPQHF.

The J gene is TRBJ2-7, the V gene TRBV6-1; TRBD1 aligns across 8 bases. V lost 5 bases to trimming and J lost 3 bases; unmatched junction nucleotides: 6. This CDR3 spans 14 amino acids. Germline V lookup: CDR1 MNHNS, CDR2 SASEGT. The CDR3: CASSLDRGNYEQYF. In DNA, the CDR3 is TGTGCCAGCAGTCTCGACAGGGGAAACTACGAGCAGTACTTC.

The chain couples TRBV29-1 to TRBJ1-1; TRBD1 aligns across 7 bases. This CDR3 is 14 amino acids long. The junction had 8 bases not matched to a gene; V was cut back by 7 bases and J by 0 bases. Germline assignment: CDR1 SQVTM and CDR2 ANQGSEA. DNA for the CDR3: TGCAGCGGGGGGGACAGTACCATGAACACTGAAGCTTTCTTT. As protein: CSGGDSTMNTEAFF. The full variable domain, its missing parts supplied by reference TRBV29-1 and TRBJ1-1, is SAVISQKPSRDICQRGTSLTIQCQVDSQVTMMFWYRQQPGQSLTLIATANQGSEATYESGFVIDKFPISRPNLTFSTLTVSNMSPEDSSIYLCSGGDSTMNTEAFFGQGTRLTVV.

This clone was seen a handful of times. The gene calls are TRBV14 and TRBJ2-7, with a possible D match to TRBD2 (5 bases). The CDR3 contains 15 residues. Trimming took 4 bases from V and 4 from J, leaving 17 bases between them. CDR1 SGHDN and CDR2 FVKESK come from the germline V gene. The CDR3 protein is CASSLMTGLGYEQYF. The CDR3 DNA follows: TGTGCCAGCAGCCTCATGACGGGGTTGGGTTACGAGCAGTACTTC.

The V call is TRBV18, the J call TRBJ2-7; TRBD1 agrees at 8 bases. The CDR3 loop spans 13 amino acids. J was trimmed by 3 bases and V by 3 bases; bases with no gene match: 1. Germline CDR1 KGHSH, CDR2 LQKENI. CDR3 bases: TGTGCCAGCTCACCGGGACAGGACTACGAGCAGTACTTC. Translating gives CASSPGQDYEQYF.

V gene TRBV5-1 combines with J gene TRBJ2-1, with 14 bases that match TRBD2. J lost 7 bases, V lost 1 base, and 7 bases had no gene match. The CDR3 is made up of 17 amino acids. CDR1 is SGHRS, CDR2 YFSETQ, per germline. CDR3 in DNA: TGCGCCAGCAGCTTGTTTGGGACTAGCGGGAGTGGTAATGAGCAGTTCTTC. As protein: CASSLFGTSGSGNEQFF.

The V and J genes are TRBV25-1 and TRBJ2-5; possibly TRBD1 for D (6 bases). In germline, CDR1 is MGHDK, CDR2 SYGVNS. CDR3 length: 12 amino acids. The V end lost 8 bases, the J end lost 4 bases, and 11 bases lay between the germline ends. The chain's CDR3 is CASGRGGETQYF. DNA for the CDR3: TGTGCCAGCGGCAGGGGCGGAGAGACCCAGTACTTC. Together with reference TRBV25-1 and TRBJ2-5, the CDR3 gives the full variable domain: EADIYQTPRYLVIGTGKKITLECSQTMGHDKMYWYQQDPGMELHLIHYSYGVNSTEKGDLSSESTVSRIRTEHFPLTLESARPSHTSQYLCASGRGGETQYFGPGTRLLVL.

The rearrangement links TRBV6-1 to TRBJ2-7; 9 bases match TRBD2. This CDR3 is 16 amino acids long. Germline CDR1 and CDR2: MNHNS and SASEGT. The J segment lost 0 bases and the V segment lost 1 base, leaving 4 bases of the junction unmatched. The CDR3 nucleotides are TGTGCCAGCAGTGAAGTATGGCGGGGGGGCTCCTACGAGCAGTACTTC. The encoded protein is CASSEVWRGGSYEQYF.

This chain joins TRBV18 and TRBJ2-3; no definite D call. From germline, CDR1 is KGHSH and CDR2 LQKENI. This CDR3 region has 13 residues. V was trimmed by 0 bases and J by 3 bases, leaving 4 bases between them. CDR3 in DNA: TGTGCCAGCTCACCACCATCGACAGATACGCAGTATTTT. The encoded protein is CASSPPSTDTQYF.

This chain's CDR3 is CASIRLAGSTDTQYF. The CDR3 coding sequence is TGTGCCAGCATTAGACTAGCGGGAAGCACAGATACGCAGTATTTT. V gene TRBV2 combines with J gene TRBJ2-3; 11 bases align to TRBD2. This CDR3 comprises 15 residues. Germline CDR1 reads SNHLY; CDR2 reads FYNNEI. Trimming took 7 bases from V and 0 from J; bases not matched to a gene: 3.

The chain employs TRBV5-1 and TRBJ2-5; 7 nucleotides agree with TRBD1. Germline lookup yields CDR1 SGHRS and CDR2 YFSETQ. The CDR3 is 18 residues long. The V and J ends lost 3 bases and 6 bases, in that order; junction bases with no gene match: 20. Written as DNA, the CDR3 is TGCGCCAGCAGCTCGGGAAGCCTGACAGGGCCAGGGGTGAAGACCCAGTACTTC. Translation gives CASSSGSLTGPGVKTQYF.

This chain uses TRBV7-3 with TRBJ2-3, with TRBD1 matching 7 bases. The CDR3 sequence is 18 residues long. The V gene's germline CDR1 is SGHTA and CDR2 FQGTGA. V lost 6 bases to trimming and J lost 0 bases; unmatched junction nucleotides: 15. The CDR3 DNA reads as TGTGCCAGCAGATCGACCACCTTTAGGACAGGAAGCACAGATACGCAGTATTTT. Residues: CASRSTTFRTGSTDTQYF.

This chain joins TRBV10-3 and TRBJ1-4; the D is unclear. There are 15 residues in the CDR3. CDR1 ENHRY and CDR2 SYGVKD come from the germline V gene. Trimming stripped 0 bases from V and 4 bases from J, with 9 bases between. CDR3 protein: CAISESNSLNEKLFF. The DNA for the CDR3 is TGTGCCATCAGTGAGTCAAACAGCCTTAATGAAAAACTGTTTTTT.

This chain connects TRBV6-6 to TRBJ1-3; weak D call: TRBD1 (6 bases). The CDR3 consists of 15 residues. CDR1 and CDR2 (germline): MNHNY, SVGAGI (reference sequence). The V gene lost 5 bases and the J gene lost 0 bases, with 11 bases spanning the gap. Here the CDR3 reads CASSPRGDSGNTIYF. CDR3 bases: TGTGCCAGCAGTCCCAGGGGAGACTCTGGAAACACCATATATTTT.

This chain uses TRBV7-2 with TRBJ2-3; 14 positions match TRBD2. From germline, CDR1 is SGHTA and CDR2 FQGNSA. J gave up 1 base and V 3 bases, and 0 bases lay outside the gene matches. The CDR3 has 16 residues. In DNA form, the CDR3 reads TGTGCCAGCAGCTTGGGACTAGCGGGGGGCACAGATACGCAGTATTTT. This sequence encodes CASSLGLAGGTDTQYF. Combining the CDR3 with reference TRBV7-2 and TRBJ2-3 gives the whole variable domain GAGVSQSPSNKVTEKGKDVELRCDPISGHTALYWYRQSLGQGLEFLIYFQGNSAPDKSGLPSDRFSAERTGGSVSTLTIQRTQQEDSAVYLCASSLGLAGGTDTQYFGPGTRLTVL.

The CDR3 bases are TGTGCCAGCTCCCCGGGCCGGACAGGGAACACTGAAGCTTTCTTT. This sequence encodes CASSPGRTGNTEAFF. This rearrangement joins TRBV6-1 to TRBJ1-1, with TRBD1 matching over 7 bases. This CDR3 is built from 15 residues. Germline lookup yields CDR1 MNHNS and CDR2 SASEGT. Trimming removed 8 bases from V and 1 base from J; junction bases left unmatched: 10.

In DNA form, the CDR3 reads TGTGCCAGCAGGGAACAGGGGAACTCTGGAAACACCATATATTTT. Protein product: CASREQGNSGNTIYF. This chain links TRBV11-2 with TRBJ1-3, with 7 bases aligning to TRBD1. The J segment lost 0 bases and the V segment lost 6 bases, leaving 5 bases of the junction unmatched. The germline V gene encodes CDR1 SGHAT and CDR2 FQNNGV. The CDR3 is 15 residues long.

CDR3 in amino acids: CASSGGTGPLEVYGYTF. The CDR3 DNA is TGTGCCAGCAGTGGCGGGACAGGCCCACTGGAGGTTTATGGCTACACCTTC. This rearrangement joins TRBV6-1 to TRBJ1-2; 8 bases match TRBD1. CDR3 size: 17 residues. V lost 4 bases to trimming and J lost 5 bases; unmatched junction nucleotides: 15. Per the germline V gene, CDR1 is MNHNS and CDR2 is SASEGT.

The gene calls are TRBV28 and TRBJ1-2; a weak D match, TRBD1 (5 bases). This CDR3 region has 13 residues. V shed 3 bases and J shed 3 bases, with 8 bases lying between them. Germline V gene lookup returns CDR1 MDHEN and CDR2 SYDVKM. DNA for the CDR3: TGTGCCAGCAGTTTCCCGGGGGACTATGGCTACACCTTC. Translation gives CASSFPGDYGYTF.

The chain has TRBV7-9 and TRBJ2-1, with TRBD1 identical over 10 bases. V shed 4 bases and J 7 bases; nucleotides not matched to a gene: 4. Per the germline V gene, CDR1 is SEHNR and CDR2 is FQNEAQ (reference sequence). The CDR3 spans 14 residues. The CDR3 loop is CASSYRDRGNEQFF. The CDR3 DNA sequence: TGTGCCAGCAGCTACCGGGACAGGGGAAATGAGCAGTTCTTC.

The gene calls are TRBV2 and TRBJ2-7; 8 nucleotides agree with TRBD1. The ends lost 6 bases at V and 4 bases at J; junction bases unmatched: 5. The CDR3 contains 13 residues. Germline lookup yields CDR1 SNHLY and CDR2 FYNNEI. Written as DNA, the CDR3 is TGTGCCAGCAGGCAGGGGGCTGGATACGAGCAGTACTTC. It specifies CASRQGAGYEQYF.

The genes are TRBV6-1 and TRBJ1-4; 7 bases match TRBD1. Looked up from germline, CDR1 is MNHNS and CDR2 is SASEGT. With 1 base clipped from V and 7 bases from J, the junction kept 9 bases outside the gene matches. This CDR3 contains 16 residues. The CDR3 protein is CASSEGQGVKAEKLFF. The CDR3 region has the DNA TGTGCCAGCAGTGAAGGTCAGGGGGTGAAGGCTGAAAAACTGTTTTTT.

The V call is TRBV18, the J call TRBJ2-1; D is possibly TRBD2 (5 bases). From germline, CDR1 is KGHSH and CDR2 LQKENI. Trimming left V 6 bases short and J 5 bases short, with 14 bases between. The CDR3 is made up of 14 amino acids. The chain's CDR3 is CASSRTGVDNEQFF. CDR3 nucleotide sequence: TGTGCCAGCTCTCGAACCGGGGTGGACAATGAGCAGTTCTTC. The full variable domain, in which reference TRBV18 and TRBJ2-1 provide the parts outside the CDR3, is NAGVMQNPRHLVRRRGQEARLRCSPMKGHSHVYWYRQLPEEGLKFMVYLQKENIIDESGMPKERFSAEFPKEGPSILRIQQVVRGDSAAYFCASSRTGVDNEQFFGPGTRLTVL.

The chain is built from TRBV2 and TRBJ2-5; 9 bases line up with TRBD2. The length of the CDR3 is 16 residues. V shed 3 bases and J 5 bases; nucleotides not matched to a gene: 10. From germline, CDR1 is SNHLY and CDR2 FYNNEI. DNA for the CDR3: TGTGCCAGCAGTGACGCGAGTAGCGGGAGTCGTGAGACCCAGTACTTC. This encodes CASSDASSGSRETQYF.

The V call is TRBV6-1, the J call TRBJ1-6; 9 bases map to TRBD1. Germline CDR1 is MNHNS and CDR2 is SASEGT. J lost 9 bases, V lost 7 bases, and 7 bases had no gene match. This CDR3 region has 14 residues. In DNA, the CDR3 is TGTGCCAGCACAACAGGGGGCCTGGGTTCACCCCTCCACTTT. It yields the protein CASTTGGLGSPLHF.